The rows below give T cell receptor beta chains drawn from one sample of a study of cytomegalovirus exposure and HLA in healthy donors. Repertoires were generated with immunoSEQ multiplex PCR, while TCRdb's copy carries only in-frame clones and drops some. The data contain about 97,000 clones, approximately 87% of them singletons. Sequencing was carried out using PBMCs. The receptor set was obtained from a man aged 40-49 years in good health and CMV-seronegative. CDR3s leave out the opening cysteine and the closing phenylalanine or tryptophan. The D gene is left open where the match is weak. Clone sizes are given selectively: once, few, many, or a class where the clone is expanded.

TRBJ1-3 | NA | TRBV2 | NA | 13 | ASSEATFAGNTIY
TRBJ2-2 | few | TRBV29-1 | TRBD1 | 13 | SVDGTGANTGELF
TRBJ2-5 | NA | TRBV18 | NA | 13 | ASSPARVYGETQY
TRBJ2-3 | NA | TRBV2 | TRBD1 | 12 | ASSRTGATDTQY
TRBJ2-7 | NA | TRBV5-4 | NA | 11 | ASSLTVEYEQY
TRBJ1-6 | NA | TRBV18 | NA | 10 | ASSPDSTPLH
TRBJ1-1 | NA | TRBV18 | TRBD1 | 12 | ASSQGQGNTEAF
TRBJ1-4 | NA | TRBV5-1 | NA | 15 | ASSLALGRTTNEKLF
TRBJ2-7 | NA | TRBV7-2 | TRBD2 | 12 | ASSLPGGSREQY
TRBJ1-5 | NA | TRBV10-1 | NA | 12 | ASSEFGVGQPQH
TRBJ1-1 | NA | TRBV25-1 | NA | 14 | ASSEYNRGRVIEAF
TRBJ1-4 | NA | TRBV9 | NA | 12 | ASSVEGGDEKLF
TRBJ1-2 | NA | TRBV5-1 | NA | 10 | ASSTGGPGYT
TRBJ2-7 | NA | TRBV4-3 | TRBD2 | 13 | ASSPYGGFGDEQY
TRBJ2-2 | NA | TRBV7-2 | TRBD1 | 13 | ASSPQQGITGELF
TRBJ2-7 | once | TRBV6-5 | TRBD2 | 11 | ASRLPGGNEQY
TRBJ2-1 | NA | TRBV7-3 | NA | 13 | ASSLGGGISNEQF
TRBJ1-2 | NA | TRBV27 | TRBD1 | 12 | ASSTDRGGYGYT
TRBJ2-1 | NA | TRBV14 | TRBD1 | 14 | ASSQELTGWLNEQF
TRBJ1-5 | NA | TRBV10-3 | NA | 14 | AISERGGVTLRPQH
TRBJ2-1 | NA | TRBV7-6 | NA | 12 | ASSPSPSDSEQF
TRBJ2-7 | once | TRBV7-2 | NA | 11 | ASSLDPRGEQY